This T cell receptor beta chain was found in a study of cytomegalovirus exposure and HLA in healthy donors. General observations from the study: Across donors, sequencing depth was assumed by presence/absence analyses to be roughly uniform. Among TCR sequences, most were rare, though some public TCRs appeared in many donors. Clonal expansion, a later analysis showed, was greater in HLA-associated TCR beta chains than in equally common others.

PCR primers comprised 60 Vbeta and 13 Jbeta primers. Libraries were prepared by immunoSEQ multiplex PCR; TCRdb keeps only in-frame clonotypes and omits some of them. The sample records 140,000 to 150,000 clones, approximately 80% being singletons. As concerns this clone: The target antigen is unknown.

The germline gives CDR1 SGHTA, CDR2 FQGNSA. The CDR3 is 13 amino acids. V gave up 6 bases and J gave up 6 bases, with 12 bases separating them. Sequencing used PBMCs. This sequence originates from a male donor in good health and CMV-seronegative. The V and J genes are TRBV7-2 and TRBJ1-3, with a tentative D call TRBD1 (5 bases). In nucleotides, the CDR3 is TGTGCCAGCAGGGGGGGGAGGGCAAACACCATATATTTT. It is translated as CASRGGRANTIYF.